Described below is a single T cell receptor beta chain sequence and its context. This clone was detected only a few times. Its specific antigen is unknown. The sample holds no much larger clone one base away, and base qualities are not on file. This specimen comes from a study of T cell repertoires in ileal Crohn's disease (dated by TCRdb to about 2019). Regarding the study in general: Median disease duration was approximately 8 years, and about a third of patients were identified as active smokers at the time of surgery. Every patient underwent surgery because of a complication, which was stricturing disease in around 61% of cases and penetrating disease in 39%. A total of about 170 mucosal samples from 60 or so patients were sequenced, collected from several sites on the surgical specimen and at postoperative endoscopy. Running in parallel with the study was a multicentre cohort set up to find predictors of early endoscopic recurrence following ileocolonic resection. TCR repertoire analysis was performed in roughly 50 Crohn's disease patients drawn from a prospective multicentre cohort. Endoscopic postoperative recurrence was defined by a Rutgeerts score above i0. Roughly half of the patients were given postoperative therapy, with 11 receiving thiopurines and about 19 receiving anti-TNF agents.

Adults with ileal or ileocolonic Crohn's disease for whom ileocolonic resection was indicated were considered eligible. Whole ileal mucosal biopsies were kept frozen at -80 degrees C prior to DNA extraction. Genomic DNA was extracted from frozen whole biopsies using a TRizol-based method and was quantified with a NanoDrop 2000 spectrophotometer. As encoded in the germline V gene, CDR1 is MDHEN while CDR2 is SYDVKM. The cysteine opens and the phenylalanine closes a CDR3 of 14 amino acids. The retained sequence is limited to the CDR3, 42 bases, with the frame set at the first base. The junction shows trimming of 11 bases on V and 5 bases on J, and the gene matches do not reach 14 bases of it. Roughly 540 nanograms of biopsy DNA per sample were submitted for commercial TCRB immunosequencing. CDR3 regions were amplified from genomic DNA by Adaptive Biotechnology using a two-step, amplification bias-controlled multiplex PCR. The first PCR used primers for every V and J gene segment; the second PCR added barcodes and Illumina adapters. CDR3 libraries were sequenced on an Illumina instrument. The published analysis was carried out like this. The analysis used both the pipelines supplied by the vendor and custom analysis of the raw data in R/Bioconductor with R version 3.3.0. Clonality, ranging from 0 to 1, was calculated as the inverse of the normalised Shannon entropy of all productive clones. High-frequency clones were defined as the repertoire share of the top 100 clones, retaining only clones passing a 95% confidence test. Overlap between samples was measured with the Morisita-Horn index, while repertoire diversity was measured with the Simpson index. TCRdb mirrors the immuneACCESS table, restricted to in-frame sequences. Some clones are absent from its copies; in checked studies, under half trace to an unresolved V gene, and the reason for the others is unknown. The V and J calls and clone size come from that table; D and trimming were worked out from the DNA. Across this sample there are approximately 6,800 clones, with 70% seen only once. The top ten hold around a sixth of the sample.

General findings and caveats noted by the study authors: Higher percentages of high-frequency clones at the time of surgery were linked to endoscopic recurrence, and every patient with clonality above 26.8% (18/57) had recurrence. Compared with CD4 T cells, sorted CD8 T cells contained more high-frequency clones, which suggests that the mucosal expansions were mostly CD8. Patients who were active smokers at surgery had a significantly higher proportion of clonal expansions than non-smokers (around 24% vs 18%, p=0.02). Mucosal CD4 and CD8 T cells were sorted and sequenced only in a subgroup of patients, the size of which was not stated.

The source is an adult with Crohn's disease. This sequence uses TRBV28 and TRBJ2-5; 7 bases in the middle match TRBD1. Sample: ileal tissue. In nucleotide form, the sequence is TGTGCCTCCAGGGGGAGATCCCTCTTGGAGACCCAGTACTTC. It translates to CASRGRSLLETQYF. Where the CDR3 stops, the reference TRBV28 and TRBJ2-5 genes take over; the full variable domain is DVKVTQSSRYLVKRTGEKVFLECVQDMDHENMFWYRQDPGLGLRLIYFSYDVKMKEKGDIPEGYSVSREKKERFSLILESASTNQTSMYLCASRGRSLLETQYFGPGTRLLVL.